This TCR beta chain was observed in a study of cytomegalovirus exposure and HLA in healthy donors. Study context: In a later analysis, it was reported that the 110 or so validation repertoires had been produced on the same platform as the 690 or so repertoires belonging to the first cohort. Study-level points and caveats: Reports showed the classifier diagnosing cytomegalovirus status with high specificity and sensitivity. Researchers catalogued about 150 TCR beta chains as cytomegalovirus-associated.

For this clone: Its antigen is not known.

Germline lookup yields CDR1 LGHNA and CDR2 YSLEER. V gave up 1 base and J gave up 0 bases, with 10 bases separating them. This CDR3 comprises 16 residues. Data came from immunoSEQ multiplex PCR; TCRdb stores just in-frame clones and leaves some out. The sample shows 190,000 or so clones, about 80% of them seen only once. The sequence came from a woman under 30 in good health and CMV-seropositive. V and J are TRBV4-3 and TRBJ2-4, with D tentatively TRBD1 (6 bases). The specimen was PBMCs. The CDR3 coding sequence is TGCGCCAGCAGCCAAGGGACAGCTATAGCCAAAAACATTCAGTACTTC. Protein sequence: CASSQGTAIAKNIQYF.